This T cell receptor beta chain was sequenced during a study of T cell changes during pregnancy in multiple sclerosis. Assay used: immunoSEQ multiplex PCR; TCRdb lists only in-frame clones, some missing. The sample contains tens of thousands of clones, roughly 92% of which appear only once. Sequencing was performed on peripheral blood, taken after pregnancy. The TCR was taken from a female donor with multiple sclerosis, enrolled in a pregnancy study.

In nucleotides, the CDR3 is TGTGCCATCAGCCCGTCCCGTAGTGAAGCTTTCTTT. It translates to CAISPSRSEAFF. The V gene is TRBV10-3, the J gene TRBJ1-1; D uncertain. Germline lookup yields CDR1 ENHRY and CDR2 SYGVKD. This CDR3 region has 12 residues. V lost 6 bases to trimming and J lost 7 bases, with 12 bases between them.